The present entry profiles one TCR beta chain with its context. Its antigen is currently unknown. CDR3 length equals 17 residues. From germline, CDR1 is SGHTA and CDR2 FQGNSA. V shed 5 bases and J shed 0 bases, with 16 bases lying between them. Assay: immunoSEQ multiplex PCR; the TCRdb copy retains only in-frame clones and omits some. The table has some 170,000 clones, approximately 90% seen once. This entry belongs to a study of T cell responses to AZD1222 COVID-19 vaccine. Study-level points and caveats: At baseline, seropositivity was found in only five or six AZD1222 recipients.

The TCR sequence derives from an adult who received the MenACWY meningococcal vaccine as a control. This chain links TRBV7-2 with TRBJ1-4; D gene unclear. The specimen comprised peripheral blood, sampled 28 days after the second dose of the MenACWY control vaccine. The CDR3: CASSIVRGRATNEKLFF. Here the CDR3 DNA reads TGTGCCAGCAGCATTGTTCGCGGACGGGCAACTAATGAAAAACTGTTTTTT.